This TCR beta chain is drawn from a study of blood T cell repertoires in COVID-19. Study context: The cDNA or gDNA used as material had been derived from T cells, B-cell-depleted T cells, or PBMCs.

This CDR3 is built from 17 residues. Germline loops: CDR1 MNHEY, CDR2 SVGEGT. The trim removed 0 bases at V and 4 bases at J, leaving 9 bases unmatched. Source study methods: Reference gene primer amplification in the assay estimated nucleated cell counts. Some clones are missing from TCRdb's copy, which holds only in-frame ones; the method was immunoSEQ multiplex PCR. D and trimming come from the DNA, and the V and J calls and clone size come from that table. The sample yields approximately 140,000 clones, approximately 80% seen once. This TCR came from a woman of 80 years or more in a cohort sampled during active or convalescent COVID-19. J is TRBJ2-1 and V is TRBV6-2 or TRBV6-3; 7 bases fit TRBD2. Sequenced: peripheral blood. Written as DNA, the CDR3 is TGTGCCAGCAGTTACTCTCCCCCAGCGGGGATTTACAATGAGCAGTTCTTC. It yields the protein CASSYSPPAGIYNEQFF.